The rows below give T cell receptor beta chains drawn from one sample of a study of spatial heterogeneity in lung cancer. One entry per CDR3 protein results from TCRdb running MiXCR on the 5' RACE reads. The sample carries more than 35,000 distinct CDR3 sequences, 5.2% recorded once. Sequenced material: PBMCs, taken at surgery. The receptors here all came from a female donor with early-stage non-small cell lung cancer. The conserved cysteine and the conserved F or W are not part of the CDR3 here. The D gene is left open where the match is weak.

TRBV25-1	TRBJ2-1	.	ASSELGSGRNEQF
TRBV2	TRBJ2-5	TRBD1	ASRRGGAETQY
TRBV30	TRBJ2-2	.	AWLDSGELF
TRBV11-2	TRBJ2-3	.	ASSPRASSTDTQY
TRBV4-3	TRBJ2-1	.	ASSQDPAYNEQF
TRBV14	TRBJ1-6	TRBD1	ASSQFTGTGRNSPLH
TRBV27	TRBJ1-5	.	ASSSKTASRANQPQH
TRBV4-3	TRBJ1-1	.	ASSQAGKGKGNTEAF
TRBV3-1	TRBJ2-7	.	ASSLFMGDLSSEQY
TRBV5-6	TRBJ1-4	.	ASSLRKTTKGEKLF
TRBV29-1	TRBJ1-2	TRBD1	SVEGSGQGIYGYT
TRBV28	TRBJ2-3	TRBD2	ASTPVGLASSTDTQY
TRBV7-2	TRBJ2-3	TRBD2	ASSLDPAGLDIDTQY
TRBV18	TRBJ2-2	.	ASSPIESGELF
TRBV7-9	TRBJ2-5	.	ASSSTRGRRIEETQY
TRBV24-1	TRBJ2-2	.	ATSDFSSGELF
TRBV19	TRBJ1-2	TRBD1	ASIHSDRESSGYT
TRBV7-6	TRBJ1-6	.	ASSHRDISSYNSPLH
TRBV5-1	TRBJ2-4	.	ASGPGRGMGNIQY
TRBV19	TRBJ2-7	.	ASSIRTEYEQY
TRBV2	TRBJ1-5	.	ASSGGAGQPQH
TRBV5-1	TRBJ1-1	.	ASSLEGIEAF
TRBV7-9	TRBJ1-2	.	ASSLRDGTDGYT
TRBV5-1	TRBJ1-2	.	ASSLESPNYGYT
TRBV12-5	TRBJ2-1	TRBD2	ASGPGGARSYNEQF
TRBV25-1	TRBJ1-1	.	ASSEFGRNTEAF
TRBV19	TRBJ2-1	.	ASSTLNRAGNEQF
TRBV6-2/TRBV6-3	TRBJ2-7	.	ASSPRGRPEQY
TRBV2	TRBJ2-1	.	ASRRRQVNNEQF
TRBV29-1	TRBJ2-7	TRBD1	SVGTGAYEQY
TRBV5-1	TRBJ2-7	.	ASSLVKGMDHEQY
TRBV5-4	TRBJ1-5	TRBD1	ASSPEQGRNQPQH
TRBV19	TRBJ1-1	.	ASSVRLGTEAF